This TCR beta chain was found in a study of monozygotic twins with inflammatory bowel disease (dated by TCRdb to about 2019). In the study overall: The complete study included about 30 monozygotic twin pairs: 19 IBD-discordant Danish pairs and nine German pairs, of which four were IBD-concordant and five were IBD-discordant. Each individual had, on average, about 151 000 unique TCRalpha sequences and 181 000 unique TCRbeta sequences available for analysis. Disease-associated traits were sought mainly through comparisons between IBD patients and their genetically identical healthy co-twins within discordant pairs.

The full study reports these points: Different T cell subtypes could not be distinguished in the analysis. The results gave no support for a single strong signal or clonotype linked to IBD. TCRbeta repertoire diversity, by inverse Simpson index, was decreased in IBD patients compared with their healthy co-twins. Compared with healthy twins, IBD patients had fewer clonotypes in common with other individuals, a difference most pronounced in patients showing signs of disease activity. Concordant and discordant twins showed no difference in repertoire similarity, possibly because of limited statistical power. Differing immunosuppressive treatments among patients may have added background noise and inter-individual variability to the repertoires.

Of note for this clonotype: Its binding antigen is unknown.

The library was produced with 5' RACE. Each TCR library was prepared from about 4,000 ng of total RNA. cDNA was synthesized with SMARTScribe reverse transcriptase in eight separate reactions per sample. Unique molecular identifiers containing a 6-nucleotide sample barcode were introduced through template switching during cDNA synthesis. Two nested PCRs of approximately 16 and 9 cycles amplified the TCRalpha and TCRbeta cDNA, and bead purification followed each PCR. Before amplification, cDNA was treated with uracil DNA-glycosylase and purified using the QIAquick PCR purification kit. The second PCR added Illumina TruSeq-compatible adapters along with sample-specific barcodes. Library quality and concentration were assessed using TapeStation and Qubit, and 4.5 to 5.5 ng of each library was pooled. The pooled libraries were sequenced with 2 x 100 bp reads and custom sequencing primers on an Illumina HiSeq2500 single-index Rapid Run. In the authors' own workflow: MiGEC version 1.2.6 was used for UMI-based consensus assembly, which corrected PCR and sequencing errors. MiXCR version 2.1.1 handled V(D)J alignment, clonotype assembly and CDR3 extraction. To normalise gene usage, clonotype sharing and MAIT/NKT TCR abundance, the top 1000, 10 000 and 20 000 clonotypes in each sample were analysed. After downsampling to 27 000 UMIs, diversity was calculated as the inverse Simpson index using the vegan R package. Paired Mann-Whitney U tests were applied to discordant twin pairs, with Benjamini-Hochberg correction for multiple testing. One entry per CDR3 protein sequence results from the TCRdb reprocessing of the reads, with DNA left out. The authors' filters were not applied to this entry. The sample's records list a few hundred thousand distinct CDR3 sequences. In total, the top ten clones hold just over 2.5% of the sample.

From each donor, a roughly 2.7 ml peripheral blood sample was collected into PAXgene tubes and kept at -80 degrees C. Without T cell sorting, total RNA was isolated from whole blood using the PAXgene blood miRNA kit on an automated QIAcube. Peripheral blood from monozygotic twin pairs concordant or discordant for inflammatory bowel disease was subjected to deep TCRalpha and TCRbeta repertoire profiling with unique molecular barcoding. For every twin pair, smoking habits were documented, and each individual was categorised as a current, former or never smoker. The germline V gene gives CDR1 as SGHDN and CDR2 as FVKESK. The CDR3 holds 14 amino acids from the cysteine to the phenylalanine. The DNA sequence is not available.

The rearranged chain carries TRBV14 and TRBJ2-1; TCRdb returns TRBD1, unconfirmable since there is no DNA. The sample consisted of blood. This TCR derives from a human donor with ulcerative colitis or Crohn's disease, or a healthy co-twin of an affected twin (not recorded which). The CDR3 here reads CASRGAQIYNEQFF.